The sequence of this TCR beta chain was determined in a study of T cells after posttransplantation cyclophosphamide. Overall study results and limits: Skin or GI-infiltrating T cells shared few TRB sequences with blood. After PTCy, TRB diversity resembled that of CNI/methotrexate controls. Donor CD8+ memory clones often dominated recipient blood repertoires at later times.

This CDR3 region has 16 residues. V lost 7 bases to trimming and J lost 2 bases, with 20 bases between them. Germline values: CDR1 SQVTM, CDR2 ANQGSEA. This clone occurred once. As yet, its antigen is unknown. The naive gate required viable CD3+CD4+ or CD3+CD8+ cells with CCR7+CD45RA+CD45RO-CD95-CD27+CD28+ phenotype. Sequencing used immunoSEQ multiplex PCR; TCRdb keeps in-frame clones, though not all of them. The profile shows roughly 7,200 clones, roughly 97% of them singletons. The sample consisted of naive CD8+ T cells sorted from PBMCs. The chain combines TRBV29-1 with TRBJ2-2; D perhaps matches TRBD2 (5 bases). The source is a woman aged 30 to 39 in good health and a related stem cell transplant donor. The CDR3 reads CSAEFWETDNTGELFF. The CDR3 DNA reads TGCAGCGCCGAATTCTGGGAGACGGATAACACCGGGGAGCTGTTTTTT.